Below, 8 T cell receptor beta chains from the same sample are listed, as sequenced in a study of blood T cell repertoires in COVID-19. TCRdb keeps only in-frame clones here, not all; method: immunoSEQ multiplex PCR. The table lists around 230,000 clones, around 88% of them singletons. Sequencing input: peripheral blood. The receptor source for this set is a woman between 45 and 60 years old with acute or convalescent COVID-19.

This sequence joins TRBV6-2 or TRBV6-3 and TRBJ2-7; 9 nucleotides line up with TRBD2. Germline values: CDR1 MNHEY, CDR2 SVGEGT. This CDR3 is 15 amino acids long. V shed 5 bases, J shed 5 bases, and the junction held 10 bases outside the gene matches. CDR3 sequence reads: CASSHSGRRRDEQYF. The CDR3 DNA reads as TGTGCCAGCAGTCACAGCGGGAGGAGACGTGACGAGCAGTACTTC.

CDR3 sequence reads: CASSSLAGGAYEQYF. CDR3 nucleotide sequence: TGTGCCAGCAGCTCACTAGCGGGAGGAGCCTACGAGCAGTACTTC. The chain employs TRBV3-1 (or the pseudogene TRBV3-2) and TRBJ2-7; 12 positions match TRBD2. The trim removed 5 bases at V and 2 bases at J, leaving 4 bases unmatched. From germline, CDR1 is LGHDT and CDR2 YNNKEL (reference sequence). CDR3 length equals 15 residues.

The J gene is TRBJ2-5, the V gene TRBV18; 9 bases line up with TRBD1. Trimming removed 3 bases from V and 10 bases from J; junction bases left unmatched: 12. The germline V gene has CDR1 KGHSH and CDR2 LQKENI. This CDR3 is built from 15 residues. CDR3 DNA sequence: TGTGCCAGCTCACCCTCAACTGGGACAGGGTCCATCCAGTACTTC. This encodes CASSPSTGTGSIQYF. Together with reference TRBV18 and TRBJ2-5, the CDR3 gives the full variable domain: NAGVMQNPRHLVRRRGQEARLRCSPMKGHSHVYWYRQLPEEGLKFMVYLQKENIIDESGMPKERFSAEFPKEGPSILRIQQVVRGDSAAYFCASSPSTGTGSIQYFGPGTRLLVL.

The chain couples TRBV24-1 to TRBJ2-1; TRBD2 might be the D (6 bases). This CDR3 spans 17 amino acids. V was cut by 2 bases and J by 4 bases, with 17 bases left in between. The germline gives CDR1 KGHDR, CDR2 SFDVKD. CDR3 loop: CATSDSHPGTQYNEQFF. CDR3 DNA: TGTGCCACCAGTGATTCACACCCCGGGACTCAGTACAATGAGCAGTTCTTC.

The V gene is TRBV29-1, the J gene TRBJ2-1; TRBD2 matches 7 bases. Germline V gene sequence: CDR1 SQVTM, CDR2 ANQGSEA. The CDR3 runs 11 residues. With 7 bases clipped from V and 7 bases from J, the junction kept 4 bases outside the gene matches. The CDR3 DNA reads as TGCAGCGCCGGAGCGGGGAATGAGCAGTTCTTC. Translation: CSAGAGNEQFF.

The chain uses TRBV28 and TRBJ2-7, with TRBD2 matching 14 bases. In germline, CDR1 is MDHEN, CDR2 SYDVKM. This CDR3 is 18 amino acids long. Trimming cost V 3 bases and J 3 bases; bases outside gene matches: 10. The CDR3: CASSFGETSGRDLYEQYF. CDR3 nucleotide sequence: TGTGCCAGCAGTTTTGGTGAGACTAGCGGGAGGGACCTCTACGAGCAGTACTTC.

CDR3 region: CASGWTGSFDEQYF. Here the CDR3 DNA reads TGTGCCAGCGGCTGGACAGGGAGTTTCGACGAGCAGTACTTC. The chain combines TRBV27 with TRBJ2-7; 8 nucleotides agree with TRBD1. Germline CDR1 reads MNHEY; CDR2 reads SMNVEV (reference sequence). The CDR3 is 14 amino acids. The ends lost 8 bases at V and 5 bases at J; junction bases unmatched: 11.

The V and J genes are TRBV3-1 (or the pseudogene TRBV3-2) and TRBJ2-1, with 9 bases lining up with TRBD2. The V segment lost 4 bases and the J segment 12 bases; nucleotides outside the gene matches: 22. The CDR3 extends over 18 amino acids. In germline, CDR1 is LGHDT, CDR2 YNNKEL (reference sequence). The DNA of the CDR3 is TGTGCCAGCAGCCGGGGGATTACTAGCGGGCTTCCGACGGGCGGGCAGTTCTTC. Amino acids: CASSRGITSGLPTGGQFF.